The clone carrying this T cell receptor (beta chain) was counted at least ten times. The antigen is undetermined. This CDR3 has 16 residues. V gave up 5 bases and J gave up 12 bases, with 26 bases separating them. Germline-derived CDR1 and CDR2 are SEHNR and FQNEAQ (reference sequence). The data are from a study of T cells after yellow fever vaccination. Study results and caveats: The secondary T-cell response peaked on day 5, not day 15, but was weaker.

TCR cDNA was made by 5'RACE template switching, adding a universal primer site and UMIs. TCRdb redid the calling of the 5' RACE reads with MiXCR, one entry per CDR3 protein. The sample shows 110,000 or so distinct CDR3 sequences, about 7% of them seen only once. V and J are TRBV7-9 and TRBJ2-1; possibly TRBD2 for D (5 bases). The sequencing here drew on CD4+ T cells sorted from PBMCs, taken about 41 days after the first yellow fever vaccination. The clonotype comes from a man between 18 and 35 years old who received the YFV17D yellow fever vaccine. In DNA, the CDR3 is TGTGCCAGCAGCCCTAGAGGGAGTGCAGAGGCCCGTGGGCAGTTCTTC. Its protein is CASSPRGSAEARGQFF.